These 6 T cell receptor beta chains share one sample of origin, sequenced in a study of glioma-infiltrating T cells after dendritic cell vaccination. The protocol was immunoSEQ multiplex PCR, while the TCRdb copy is restricted to in-frame clones and leaves out a portion. This sample yields tens of thousands of clones, of which over 70% are seen a single time; approximately 2.1% belongs to the top ten. Source: blood, taken before dendritic cell vaccination. The source of these receptors is a human donor with glioblastoma.

The chain couples TRBV4-2 to TRBJ2-5; the match to TRBD2 covers 8 bases. The length of the CDR3 is 13 residues. V shed 0 bases, J shed 14 bases, and the junction held 8 bases outside the gene matches. Germline assignment: CDR1 LGHNA and CDR2 YNFKEQ. The CDR3 nucleotides are TGTGCCAGCAGCCAAGATTCGGGGGGGCTGATCTACTTC. Translated, it gives CASSQDSGGLIYF.

CDR3 nucleotide sequence: TGTGCCAGTAGGCCGGGGGGGAGCTCCTACGAGCAGTACTTC. Translating gives CASRPGGSSYEQYF. The chain joins TRBV19 to TRBJ2-7; TRBD2 agrees at 8 bases. J was trimmed by 0 bases and V by 6 bases; bases with no gene match: 4. CDR3 length: 14 amino acids. Looked up from germline, CDR1 is LNHDA and CDR2 is SQIVND (reference sequence).

V gene TRBV9 combines with J gene TRBJ1-2; 10 positions match TRBD1. Germline CDR1 and CDR2: SGDLS and YYNGEE. Trimming removed 3 bases from V and 1 base from J; junction bases left unmatched: 6. The CDR3 loop spans 16 amino acids. The CDR3 here is CASSASRDRGNYGYTF. The CDR3 DNA reads TGTGCCAGCAGCGCGTCCCGGGACAGGGGTAACTATGGCTACACCTTC.

The chain has TRBV6-6 and TRBJ2-1; D is unresolved. The CDR3 is made up of 15 amino acids. Germline lookup yields CDR1 MNHNY and CDR2 SVGAGI (reference sequence). V was pared by 7 bases and J by 0 bases, with 13 bases between. For the CDR3, the DNA is TGTGCCAGCACCGATATAAAGAGCTCCTACAATGAGCAGTTCTTC. Translating it yields CASTDIKSSYNEQFF.

This clone has a handful of counts. The chain has TRBV9 and TRBJ2-3; 7 positions agree with TRBD1. V lost 2 bases and J lost 4; bases outside the gene matches: 7. CDR3 length equals 15 residues. Germline loops: CDR1 SGDLS, CDR2 YYNGEE. CDR3 in amino acids: CASSVAGGFADTQYF. The CDR3 DNA reads as TGTGCCAGCAGCGTGGCAGGGGGTTTCGCAGATACGCAGTATTTT.

The chain carries TRBV7-9 and TRBJ2-7, with 9 bases matching TRBD1. CDR3 length: 12 residues. With 5 bases clipped from V and 6 bases from J, the junction kept 2 bases outside the gene matches. In germline, CDR1 is SEHNR, CDR2 FQNEAQ (reference sequence). CDR3 sequence: CASSQDRGEQYV. CDR3 in DNA: TGTGCCAGCAGCCAGGACAGGGGCGAGCAGTACGTC.